Below are 20 T cell receptor beta chains sequenced from a single sample in a study of blood T cell repertoires in COVID-19. The protocol was immunoSEQ multiplex PCR, while the TCRdb copy is restricted to in-frame clones and leaves out a portion. The sample contains 350,000 to 400,000 clones, 86% of which appear only once. The sample consisted of peripheral blood. These receptor sequences come from a woman in her sixties or seventies with COVID-19, enrolled during active disease.

V is TRBV19 and J is TRBJ2-7; possible D gene TRBD2, 5 bases. Germline CDR1 LNHDA, CDR2 SQIVND (reference sequence). CDR3 length equals 14 residues. Between the trimmed V and J ends, which lost 7 bases and 4 bases, there was a span of 17 bases. CDR3 nucleotides: TGTGCCAGTATACCCGGGGTTAGGGTGTACGAGCAGTACTTC. Translated: CASIPGVRVYEQYF.

As to this clone: The same CDR3 arises from other DNA sequences in this sample as well. The chain joins TRBV29-1 to TRBJ1-2; TRBD1 agrees at 11 bases. J lost 4 bases, V lost 6 bases, and 4 bases had no gene match. The CDR3 runs 13 residues. The germline CDR1 and CDR2 sequences are SQVTM and ANQGSEA. The CDR3: CSVPGQGGYGYTF. Written as DNA, the CDR3 is TGCAGCGTGCCGGGACAGGGGGGCTATGGCTACACCTTC.

The CDR3, as DNA: TGTGCCAGCGGGACAGGGGAGGGCACTGAAGCTTTCTTT. This sequence encodes CASGTGEGTEAFF. The chain links TRBV6-5 to TRBJ1-1, with TRBD1 matching 10 bases. CDR3 length: 13 amino acids. CDR1 and CDR2 (germline): MNHEY, SVGAGI. V dropped 8 bases and J dropped 4; count of bases not matched to a gene: 4.

This chain connects TRBV9 to TRBJ2-5; 7 nucleotides match TRBD1. Trimming at V came to 3 bases and at J to 2 bases, leaving 10 bases not matched to a gene. There are 16 residues in the CDR3. CDR1 SGDLS and CDR2 YYNGEE come from the germline V gene. The CDR3 sequence: CASSATGAGVQETQYF. The CDR3 bases are TGTGCCAGCAGCGCTACAGGGGCAGGGGTACAAGAGACCCAGTACTTC.

This rearrangement joins TRBV28 to TRBJ2-7; D is unresolved. Germline V CDR1 and CDR2: MDHEN, SYDVKM. V lost 6 bases, J lost 7 bases, and 13 bases lay in between. This CDR3 has 12 amino acids. Here the CDR3 DNA reads TGTGCCAGCAGCGTATCCCCACGGGAGCAGTACTTC. This encodes CASSVSPREQYF.

The chain joins TRBV7-2 to TRBJ1-2, with 10 positions matching TRBD1. In germline, CDR1 is SGHTA, CDR2 FQGNSA. CDR3 length: 16 residues. V lost 5 bases to trimming and J lost 1 base; unmatched junction nucleotides: 7. CDR3 protein: CASSRPRTGGNYGYTF. The CDR3 DNA reads as TGTGCCAGCAGCCGCCCCCGGACAGGGGGTAACTATGGCTACACCTTC. The full variable domain, its missing parts supplied by reference TRBV7-2 and TRBJ1-2, is GAGVSQSPSNKVTEKGKDVELRCDPISGHTALYWYRQSLGQGLEFLIYFQGNSAPDKSGLPSDRFSAERTGGSVSTLTIQRTQQEDSAVYLCASSRPRTGGNYGYTFGSGTRLTVV.

The gene calls are TRBV10-3 and TRBJ2-1; 8 bases line up with TRBD2. Unmatched junction bases numbered 14, after V lost 3 bases and J lost 10 bases. This CDR3 has 16 residues. Germline V gene sequence: CDR1 ENHRY, CDR2 SYGVKD. The DNA for the CDR3 is TGTGCCATCAGTGAACTCCCGGGGAGCGGGGGTGAAGAGCAGTTCTTC. As protein: CAISELPGSGGEEQFF.

This chain joins TRBV30 and TRBJ1-4, with 10 bases identical to TRBD1. The V gene end was trimmed by 3 bases and the J gene end by 5 bases; junction bases not matched to a gene: 0. The germline CDR1 and CDR2 sequences are GTSNPN and SVGIG (reference sequence). CDR3 size: 13 residues. The chain's CDR3 is CAWRTGGNEKLFF. The CDR3 DNA is TGTGCCTGGAGGACAGGGGGCAATGAAAAACTGTTTTTT.

This chain uses TRBV7-9 with TRBJ2-7; 10 positions agree with TRBD1. Germline CDR1 is SEHNR and CDR2 is FQNEAQ (reference sequence). The CDR3 sequence is 14 residues long. The junction had 4 bases not matched to a gene; V was cut back by 5 bases and J by 3 bases. The CDR3 DNA reads TGTGCCAGCAGCCAGGGACAGGGGCTCTACGAGCAGTACTTC. Protein: CASSQGQGLYEQYF. The entire variable domain, with the rest obtained from reference TRBV7-9 and TRBJ2-7, is as follows: DTGVSQNPRHKITKRGQNVTFRCDPISEHNRLYWYRQTLGQGPEFLTYFQNEAQLEKSRLLSDRFSAERPKGSFSTLEIQRTEQGDSAMYLCASSQGQGLYEQYFGPGTRLTVT.

The chain combines TRBV12-3 or TRBV12-4 with TRBJ2-7; D not certain. Trimming left V 3 bases short and J 5 bases short, with 8 bases between. The CDR3 runs to 12 residues. The CDR3 is CASSFNSDEQYF. CDR3 nucleotides: TGTGCCAGCAGTTTTAACTCGGACGAGCAGTACTTC.

This clone was seen only once. CDR3 sequence: CSASSPLAAGRAEQYF. For the CDR3, the DNA is TGCAGTGCTAGTTCGCCCCTAGCCGCCGGGAGAGCCGAGCAGTACTTC. This chain uses TRBV20-1 with TRBJ2-7, with a weak D call TRBD2 (6 bases). The V gene lost 3 bases and the J gene lost 6 bases, with 24 bases spanning the gap. CDR1 DFQATT and CDR2 SNEGSKA come from the germline V gene (reference sequence). The CDR3 extends over 16 amino acids.

The rearrangement uses TRBV19 and TRBJ2-7; D perhaps matches TRBD2 (7 bases). Per germline, CDR1 LNHDA and CDR2 SQIVND (reference sequence). The CDR3 is made up of 14 amino acids. The V end lost 3 bases, the J end lost 5 bases, and 14 bases lay between the germline ends. CDR3 nucleotide sequence: TGTGCCAGTAGTATGGGGCGCGGGGGCCACGAGCAGTACTTC. Protein: CASSMGRGGHEQYF.

The chain couples TRBV5-1 to TRBJ2-3; 10 bases are a match to TRBD2. The trim removed 9 bases at V and 5 bases at J, leaving 12 bases unmatched. This CDR3 region has 15 residues. Germline CDR1 and CDR2: SGHRS and YFSETQ. CDR3: CATSPPSGGGDTQYF. The CDR3 region has the DNA TGCGCCACCTCCCCCCCTAGCGGGGGAGGAGATACGCAGTATTTT.

The V gene is TRBV4-3, the J gene TRBJ1-6; 7 nucleotides line up with TRBD1. CDR1 and CDR2 (germline): LGHNA, YSLEER. Unmatched junction bases numbered 6, after V lost 0 bases and J lost 7 bases. The CDR3 spans 16 residues. In DNA, the CDR3 is TGCGCCAGCAGCCAAGAAACCGGGACAGTCAATTCACCCCTCCACTTT. This encodes CASSQETGTVNSPLHF.

J is TRBJ1-6 and V is TRBV30, with TRBD1 matching 8 bases. The CDR3 has 16 amino acids. Germline-derived CDR1 and CDR2 are GTSNPN and SVGIG (reference sequence). Unmatched junction bases numbered 11, after V lost 0 bases and J lost 10 bases. DNA for the CDR3: TGTGCCTGGAGTGTGAGGGGTGGGACAGGTAAATCACCCCTCCACTTT. This sequence encodes CAWSVRGGTGKSPLHF.

This clone has a single count. The chain employs TRBV19 and TRBJ2-7; TRBD1 aligns across 7 bases. Germline V lookup: CDR1 LNHDA, CDR2 SQIVND (reference sequence). The CDR3 consists of 14 residues. J was trimmed by 3 bases and V by 5 bases; bases with no gene match: 7. This CDR3 reads CASSGRDSNYEQYF. Here the CDR3 DNA reads TGTGCCAGTAGTGGTCGGGACAGTAACTACGAGCAGTACTTC. The full variable domain, its missing parts supplied by reference TRBV19 and TRBJ2-7, is DGGITQSPKYLFRKEGQNVTLSCEQNLNHDAMYWYRQDPGQGLRLIYYSQIVNDFQKGDIAEGYSVSREKKESFPLTVTSAQKNPTAFYLCASSGRDSNYEQYFGPGTRLTVT.

This clone was found many times. The chain employs TRBV28 and TRBJ1-2; D not certain. The CDR3 loop spans 11 amino acids. Per germline, CDR1 MDHEN and CDR2 SYDVKM. Trimming left V 7 bases short and J 4 bases short, with 7 bases between. Here the CDR3 DNA reads TGTGCCAGCAATGGCCTCTATGGCTACACCTTC. Amino acid sequence: CASNGLYGYTF.

This chain joins TRBV6-5 and TRBJ1-1, with D unresolved. CDR1 and CDR2 from the germline V gene are MNHEY and SVGAGI. The CDR3 is 16 amino acids. The V and J ends lost 3 bases and 0 bases respectively, with 14 bases between them. DNA of the CDR3: TGTGCCAGCAGTTATTCCTCGAGTGGGCTGAACACTGAAGCTTTCTTT. Residues: CASSYSSSGLNTEAFF.

The chain has TRBV3-1 (or the pseudogene TRBV3-2) and TRBJ1-2, with a possible D match to TRBD1 (6 bases). The germline CDR1 and CDR2 sequences are LGHDT and YNNKEL (reference sequence). The V gene lost 0 bases and the J gene lost 5 bases, with 13 bases spanning the gap. CDR3 length: 15 residues. The CDR3 is CASSQDYQGWYGYTF. CDR3 in DNA: TGTGCCAGCAGCCAAGATTATCAGGGGTGGTATGGCTACACCTTC.

V and J are TRBV6-2 or TRBV6-3 and TRBJ1-2; D may be TRBD1 (5 bases). V was pared by 2 bases and J by 7 bases, with 17 bases between. The CDR3 consists of 15 residues. Germline CDR1 reads MNHEY; CDR2 reads SVGEGT. In nucleotides, the CDR3 is TGTGCCAGCAGTTACCCGAGTTACTTTGGGGCTGGCTACACCTTC. The encoded protein is CASSYPSYFGAGYTF.